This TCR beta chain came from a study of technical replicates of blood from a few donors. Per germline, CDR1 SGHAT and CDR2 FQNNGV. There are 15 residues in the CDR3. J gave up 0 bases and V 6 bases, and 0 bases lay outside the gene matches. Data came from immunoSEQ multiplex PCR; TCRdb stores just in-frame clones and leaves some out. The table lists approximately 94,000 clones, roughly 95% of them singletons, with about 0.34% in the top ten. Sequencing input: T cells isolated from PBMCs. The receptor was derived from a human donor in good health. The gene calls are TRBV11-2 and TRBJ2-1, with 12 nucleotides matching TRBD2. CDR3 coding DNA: TGTGCCAGCAGGACTAGCGGGAGCTCCTACAATGAGCAGTTCTTC. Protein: CASRTSGSSYNEQFF.